This is a list of T cell receptor beta chains from one sample in a study of T cell responses to AZD1222 COVID-19 vaccine. Measured with immunoSEQ multiplex PCR; TCRdb has only the in-frame clones, and not every one. Of 130,000 to 150,000 clones in the sample, more than 70% were seen once. This specimen consisted of peripheral blood, obtained 28 days after the second AZD1222 dose. All receptors derive from an adult who received the AZD1222 COVID-19 vaccine. CDR3s leave out the opening cysteine and the closing phenylalanine or tryptophan.

j_call v_call cdr3_aa
TRBJ1-2 TRBV7-2 ASTPGEGSYGYT
TRBJ2-7 TRBV13 ASSSWGRDEQY
TRBJ2-1 TRBV18 ASSPARYNEQF
TRBJ2-1 TRBV7-8 ASSSRTDEQF
TRBJ1-4 TRBV6-5 ASSYSVGVGSEKLF
TRBJ1-1 TRBV25-1 ASSEYSSGQGAAF
TRBJ1-1 TRBV4-2 ASSLTGPPDGAF
TRBJ2-1 TRBV11-2 ASRSGSSYNEQF
TRBJ1-2 TRBV4-2 ASSQGDRVNYGYT
TRBJ2-7 TRBV7-9 ASSAARDRGHYEQY
TRBJ1-2 TRBV6-5 ASSYGLGQGVGYT
TRBJ1-6 TRBV6-5 ASSYGDRFNSPLH
TRBJ1-1 TRBV19 ASSILTGSWGEAF
TRBJ1-1 TRBV18 ASSRGGAKVNTEAF
TRBJ1-6 TRBV6-1 ASSEEHNSPLH
TRBJ2-5 TRBV12-3/TRBV12-4 ASSLGETQY
TRBJ2-7 TRBV9 ASSVADSGRGYEQY
TRBJ2-3 TRBV5-4 ASSLGSGYTDTQY
TRBJ1-2 TRBV5-1 ASSPDRVGGYT
TRBJ1-5 TRBV19 ASSIIAGGNQPQH
TRBJ2-2 TRBV7-3 ASSLGSGELF
TRBJ1-5 TRBV15 ATSRDYRAGSYSNQPQH
TRBJ2-7 TRBV5-1 ASSLTGGPYEQY
TRBJ2-7 TRBV7-9 ASSLGLAGETLSYEQY
TRBJ1-5 TRBV7-8 ASSSDNDWDSRSQPQH
TRBJ2-3 TRBV5-1 ASSLVGGGRRDTDTQY
TRBJ1-1 TRBV6-5 ASTPRGRGTEAF
TRBJ2-2 TRBV18 ASSPLGTGGSGELF
TRBJ2-2 TRBV4-1 ASSQGAGTGMNTGELF
TRBJ1-5 TRBV30 AWSRTGGSNQPQH
TRBJ1-2 TRBV7-9 ASSLAGATDGYT
TRBJ2-1 TRBV15 ATSREGLNEQF
TRBJ2-1 TRBV14 ASSDPTPSNKYNEQF
TRBJ1-1 TRBV7-9 ASTPRTLNTEAF
TRBJ1-6 TRBV5-1 ASSLPGVDSPLH
TRBJ1-3 TRBV10-3 AISESDMAGNTIY
TRBJ2-1 TRBV9 ASTLTGTPINNEQF
TRBJ1-5 TRBV7-9 ASSSGGGGGHNQPQH
TRBJ2-3 TRBV2 ASRGTTSGPQY
TRBJ1-1 TRBV10-3 AISRNQETSEAF
TRBJ1-2 TRBV7-9 ASSPGTEEGYT